This entry describes one T cell receptor beta chain. The junction does not match germline at one end; this may be a read error. These data belong to a study of cytomegalovirus exposure and HLA in healthy donors. Per germline, CDR1 SGHRS and CDR2 YFSETQ. The CDR3 consists of 15 residues. The PCR used 60 Vbeta and 13 Jbeta primers. This table comes from immunoSEQ multiplex PCR, and its TCRdb copy is limited to in-frame clones, with some not included. Listed are about 79,000 clones; about 4.6% falls within the top ten. This sequence was found in a man aged 25 to 40 in good health and CMV-seronegative. Specimen: PBMCs. The chain recombines TRBV5-1 with TRBJ2-3, with 7 bases fitting TRBD2. DNA for the CDR3: TGCGCCAGCCGCTTGGAGGCGGGGGGCACAGATACGCAGTATTTT. Protein sequence: CASRLEAGGTDTQYF.